A selection of T cell receptor beta chains follows, all from one sample in a study of vaccination effects on CD4 cells after COVID-19. The assay was immunoSEQ multiplex PCR, and TCRdb's table has in-frame clones only and misses some. The sample consists of tens of thousands of clones, less than 85% of them appearing once. These receptors have no known antigen. This specimen was CD4+ T cells from PBMCs cultured with HCoV-NL63 spike peptides, taken after COVID-19 vaccination. Receptors were obtained from a human donor who received a COVID-19 vaccine. CDR3s include the opening cysteine and the closing phenylalanine or tryptophan. The order of the fields is CDR3 protein, CDR3 DNA, D gene, clone size, J gene, V gene. A D gene is named only where the DNA matches it firmly. A clone size is listed for some rows: how often the clone was seen (once, few, many), or a class if it is expanded.

CASTHKREQFF,TGTGCCAGTACCCACAAGAGGGAGCAGTTCTTC,-,once,TRBJ2-1,TRBV19
CASSPPQSLKTQYF,TGTGCCAGTAGTCCCCCACAAAGTTTGAAGACCCAGTACTTC,-,-,TRBJ2-5,TRBV19
CASPQKPPSGRAANTGELFF,TGTGCCAGCCCTCAGAAACCCCCTAGCGGGAGGGCCGCGAACACCGGGGAGCTGTTTTTT,-,-,TRBJ2-2,TRBV21-1
CAWNSAGWGADTQYF,TGTGCCTGGAATTCGGCAGGGTGGGGGGCAGATACGCAGTATTTT,-,medium-sized,TRBJ2-3,TRBV30
CSARVYNGYTF,TGCAGTGCTAGAGTTTATAATGGCTACACCTTC,-,few,TRBJ1-2,TRBV20-1
CASSEGGGYGYTF,TGTGCCAGTAGTGAAGGAGGGGGGTATGGCTACACCTTC,-,-,TRBJ1-2,TRBV19
CASSFGLYGDSGNTIYF,TGTGCCAGCAGCTTTGGCCTGTACGGGGACTCTGGAAACACCATATATTTT,-,-,TRBJ1-3,TRBV7-8
CASSIGRGNPEAFF,TGTGCCAGTAGTATAGGGCGGGGCAACCCTGAAGCTTTCTTT,-,few,TRBJ1-1,TRBV19
CASSRLLAGGQGEQFF,TGTGCCAGCAGCCGTTTATTAGCGGGGGGGCAGGGTGAGCAGTTCTTC,TRBD2,once,TRBJ2-1,TRBV3-1/TRBV3-2
CASSLTGPYNEQFF,TGTGCCAGCAGCCTGACAGGGCCCTACAATGAGCAGTTCTTC,TRBD1,-,TRBJ2-1,TRBV5-4
CASSGGRYRYEQYF,TGTGCCAGCAGCGGCGGACGGTACCGATACGAGCAGTACTTC,-,-,TRBJ2-7,TRBV11-2
CASSIVWQTDEKLFF,TGTGCCAGTAGTATAGTCTGGCAGACAGATGAAAAACTGTTTTTT,-,-,TRBJ1-4,TRBV19
CASSQPRLSTYGYTF,TGCGCCAGCAGCCAACCAAGACTTTCGACTTATGGCTACACCTTC,-,once,TRBJ1-2,TRBV4-1
CASSFRLAGAQEQFF,TGTGCCAGCAGCTTCCGACTAGCGGGAGCCCAAGAGCAGTTCTTC,TRBD2,-,TRBJ2-1,TRBV11-1
CASSKVIEGRGNTEAFF,TGTGCCAGCAGCAAAGTAATCGAGGGTCGGGGGAACACTGAAGCTTTCTTT,-,-,TRBJ1-1,TRBV21-1
CAISEKQGYYGYTF,TGTGCCATATCCGAGAAACAGGGATACTATGGCTACACCTTC,-,once,TRBJ1-2,TRBV6-6
CASSWGTSQVSNEQFF,TGCGCCAGCAGCTGGGGGACTAGCCAGGTTTCGAATGAGCAGTTCTTC,TRBD2,-,TRBJ2-1,TRBV5-1
CASSQPSGVTSYGYTF,TGTGCCAGCAGCCAACCGTCAGGAGTTACGAGCTATGGCTACACCTTC,-,once,TRBJ1-2,TRBV3-1/TRBV3-2
CASSVDRDRGRGYGYTF,TGTGCCAGCAGCGTTGACCGGGACAGGGGGCGCGGCTATGGCTACACCTTC,TRBD1,-,TRBJ1-2,TRBV9
CASSLAYNQETQYF,TGTGCCAGCAGCTTGGCATACAACCAAGAGACCCAGTACTTC,-,-,TRBJ2-5,TRBV5-4
CASRAERDWGTDTQYF,TGCGCCAGCAGGGCGGAGCGGGATTGGGGAACAGATACGCAGTATTTT,TRBD2,-,TRBJ2-3,TRBV10-2
CSVVKGADTEAFF,TGCAGCGTTGTCAAGGGGGCGGACACTGAAGCTTTCTTT,TRBD1,-,TRBJ1-1,TRBV29-1
CASSTDSSEAFF,TGTGCCAGTTCAACTGACAGCAGTGAAGCTTTCTTT,-,-,TRBJ1-1,TRBV2
CASSVRTEETQYF,TGTGCCAGCAGCGTTAGGACAGAAGAGACCCAGTACTTC,-,-,TRBJ2-5,TRBV7-6
CSVGPGDEAFF,TGCAGCGTTGGGCCAGGAGACGAAGCTTTCTTT,-,-,TRBJ1-1,TRBV29-1
CASIGSVGNTEAFF,TGTGCCAGCATAGGGTCGGTGGGAAACACTGAAGCTTTCTTT,-,once,TRBJ1-1,TRBV6-5
CAKRTNWGDGTEAFF,TGTGCCAAACGGACGAATTGGGGAGACGGGACTGAAGCTTTCTTT,-,-,TRBJ1-1,TRBV24-1
CASSPAGGSGRAYEQFF,TGTGCCAGCTCGCCGGCCGGGGGCAGCGGGAGGGCTTATGAGCAGTTCTTC,TRBD2,-,TRBJ2-1,TRBV18
CASSIRAAGLGYGYTF,TGTGCCAGTAGTATTCGGGCAGCGGGTCTCGGCTATGGCTACACCTTC,-,medium-sized,TRBJ1-2,TRBV19
CASTNGDTGELFF,TGTGCCAGTACTAACGGAGACACCGGGGAGCTGTTTTTT,-,-,TRBJ2-2,TRBV19
CATAQSHSYNSPLHF,TGTGCCACCGCTCAGTCACACTCCTATAATTCACCCCTCCACTTT,-,-,TRBJ1-6,TRBV19
CASSPDRAHNEQFF,TGTGCCAGTAGTCCCGACAGGGCTCACAATGAGCAGTTCTTC,TRBD1,-,TRBJ2-1,TRBV19
CASSLMSTDTQYF,TGTGCCAGCAGCTTGATGAGCACAGATACGCAGTATTTT,-,-,TRBJ2-3,TRBV7-2
CASSLPPGYQRTEAFF,TGTGCCAGCAGCTTACCCCCTGGGTATCAAAGGACTGAAGCTTTCTTT,-,-,TRBJ1-1,TRBV7-2
CASSYQRGGRNEQFF,TGTGCCAGCAGTTACCAGCGGGGGGGCCGGAATGAGCAGTTCTTC,TRBD2,-,TRBJ2-1,TRBV6-5
CASSQDQGFDQPQHF,TGCGCCAGCAGCCAAGATCAGGGCTTCGATCAGCCCCAGCATTTT,-,few,TRBJ1-5,TRBV4-1
CASSQDHGIFKMETQYF,TGTGCCAGCAGCCAAGATCACGGGATCTTTAAAATGGAGACCCAGTACTTC,-,-,TRBJ2-5,TRBV14
CASSEHAGGSDTQYF,TGTGCCAGCAGTGAACATGCAGGGGGCTCAGATACGCAGTATTTT,TRBD1,-,TRBJ2-3,TRBV6-1
CASSTGGQETQYF,TGTGCCAGTAGCACAGGGGGGCAAGAGACCCAGTACTTC,TRBD1,-,TRBJ2-5,TRBV19
CASVPGTSGSVYGELFF,TGTGCTAGTGTCCCGGGGACTAGCGGGAGTGTCTACGGGGAGCTGTTTTTT,TRBD2,-,TRBJ2-2,TRBV12-5
CASSFSGSDTQYF,TGTGCCAGCAGCTTTTCTGGCTCAGATACGCAGTATTTT,-,-,TRBJ2-3,TRBV5-4
CASSLMASGDTGELFF,TGCGCCAGCAGCTTGATGGCTAGCGGGGACACCGGGGAGCTGTTTTTT,TRBD2,once,TRBJ2-2,TRBV5-1
CATSVRTLRTDTQYF,TGTGCCACCAGCGTTCGGACTTTGCGCACAGATACGCAGTATTTT,-,-,TRBJ2-3,TRBV15
CASSPQGQYSNQPQHF,TGTGCCAGCTCACCACAGGGACAGTATAGCAATCAGCCCCAGCATTTT,TRBD1,-,TRBJ1-5,TRBV18
CASSLVRAEAFF,TGTGCCAGCAGCTTGGTCAGGGCTGAAGCTTTCTTT,-,-,TRBJ1-1,TRBV5-5
CASSFGEVGNEQFF,TGTGCCAGCAGCTTCGGGGAGGTAGGCAATGAGCAGTTCTTC,-,-,TRBJ2-1,TRBV11-3
CASRPDPGLAGGKNEQFF,TGTGCCAGCAGACCAGACCCAGGACTAGCGGGGGGAAAAAATGAGCAGTTCTTC,TRBD2,-,TRBJ2-1,TRBV7-9
CASSVVSAEAFF,TGTGCCAGCAGCGTAGTGAGCGCTGAAGCTTTCTTT,-,-,TRBJ1-1,TRBV9
CAITENTGELFF,TGTGCCATCACGGAAAACACCGGGGAGCTGTTTTTT,-,-,TRBJ2-2,TRBV10-3
CASRQAGGIYNEQFF,TGCGCCAGCAGACAAGCGGGGGGAATCTACAATGAGCAGTTCTTC,TRBD2,once,TRBJ2-1,TRBV5-1
CASSFAGTGRLSPLHF,TGTGCCAGCAGTTTTGCCGGGACAGGTCGGCTTTCACCCCTCCACTTT,TRBD1,-,TRBJ1-6,TRBV27